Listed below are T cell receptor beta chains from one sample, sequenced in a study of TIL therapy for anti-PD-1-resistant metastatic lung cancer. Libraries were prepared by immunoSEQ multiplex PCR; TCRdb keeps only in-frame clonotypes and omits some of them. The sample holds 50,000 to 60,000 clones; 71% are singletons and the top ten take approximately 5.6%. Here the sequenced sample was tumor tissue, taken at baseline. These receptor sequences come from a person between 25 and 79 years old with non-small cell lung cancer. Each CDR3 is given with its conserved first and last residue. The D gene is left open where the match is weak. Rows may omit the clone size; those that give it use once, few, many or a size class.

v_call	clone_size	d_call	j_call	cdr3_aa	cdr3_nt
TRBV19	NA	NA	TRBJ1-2	CASQWGVGYTF	TGTGCCAGCCAGTGGGGGGTCGGCTACACCTTC
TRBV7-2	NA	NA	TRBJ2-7	CASSQQGQYEQYF	TGTGCCAGCAGCCAACAGGGCCAATACGAGCAGTACTTC
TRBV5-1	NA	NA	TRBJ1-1	CASSLGQSEAFF	TGCGCCAGCAGTCTCGGACAGTCTGAAGCTTTCTTT
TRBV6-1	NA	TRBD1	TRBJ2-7	CASSERTGTYEQYF	TGTGCCAGCAGTGAAAGGACAGGGACCTACGAGCAGTACTTC
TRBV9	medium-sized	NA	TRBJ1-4	CASSEPGAGEKLFF	TGTGCCAGCAGCGAACCGGGGGCGGGGGAAAAACTGTTTTTT
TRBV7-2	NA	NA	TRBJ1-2	CASSFRGTPKKTF	TGTGCCAGCAGCTTCCGGGGGACACCCAAAAAGACCTTC
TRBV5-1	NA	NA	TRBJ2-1	CASSLASWDRYNEQFF	TGCGCCAGCAGCTTGGCCTCTTGGGACCGTTACAATGAGCAGTTCTTC
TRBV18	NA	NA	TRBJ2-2	CASRRGLAETNTGELFF	TGTGCCAGCAGGAGGGGCTTAGCGGAGACGAACACCGGGGAGCTGTTTTTT
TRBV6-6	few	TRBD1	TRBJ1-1	CASSYDRGGTEAFF	TGTGCCAGCAGTTACGACAGGGGAGGAACTGAAGCTTTCTTT
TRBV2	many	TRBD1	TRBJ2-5	CASSAGQAVGETQYF	TGTGCCAGCAGTGCTGGACAGGCTGTGGGAGAGACCCAGTACTTC
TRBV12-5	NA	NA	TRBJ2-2	CASGFQAAKANTGELFF	TGTGCTAGTGGTTTTCAAGCGGCGAAAGCTAACACCGGGGAGCTGTTTTTT
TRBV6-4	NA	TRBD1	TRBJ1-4	CASIRPGQGPPTFNEKLFF	TGTGCCAGCATTCGACCGGGACAGGGGCCTCCTACCTTTAATGAAAAACTGTTTTTT
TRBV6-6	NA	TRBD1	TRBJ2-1	CASTNRDRNNEQFF	TGTGCCAGCACCAACCGGGACAGAAACAATGAGCAGTTCTTC
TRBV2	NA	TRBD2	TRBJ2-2	CASSEVGLAGVGELFF	TGTGCCAGCAGTGAAGTGGGACTAGCGGGAGTCGGGGAGCTGTTTTTT
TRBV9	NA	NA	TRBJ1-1	CASSVAGDTEAFF	TGTGCCAGCAGCGTAGCAGGGGACACTGAAGCTTTCTTT
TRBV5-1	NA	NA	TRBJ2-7	CASSVEGHSYEQYF	TGCGCCAGCAGTGTGGAGGGGCATTCTTACGAGCAGTACTTC
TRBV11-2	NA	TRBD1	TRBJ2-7	CASSTQDRGHEQYF	TGTGCCAGCAGCACCCAGGACAGGGGGCATGAGCAGTACTTC
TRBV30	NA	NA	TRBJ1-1	CAWRYKGAWAEAFF	TGTGCCTGGAGATATAAAGGGGCTTGGGCTGAAGCTTTCTTT
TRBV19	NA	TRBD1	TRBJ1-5	CASTRDREDYSNQPQHF	TGTGCCAGCACTAGGGACAGGGAGGATTATAGCAATCAGCCCCAGCATTTT
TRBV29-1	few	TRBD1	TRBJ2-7	CSVAGTGYGEQYF	TGCAGCGTTGCCGGGACAGGGTACGGCGAGCAGTACTTC
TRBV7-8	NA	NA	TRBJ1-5	CASSLVPRMSNQPQHF	TGTGCCAGCAGCTTAGTTCCGAGGATGAGCAATCAGCCCCAGCATTTT
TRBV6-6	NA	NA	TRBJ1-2	CASSYRTGYTF	TGTGCCAGCAGTTACCGGACAGGCTACACCTTC
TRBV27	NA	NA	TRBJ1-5	CASQFMGANQPQHF	TGTGCCAGTCAGTTTATGGGGGCGAATCAGCCCCAGCATTTT
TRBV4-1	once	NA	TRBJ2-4	CASSHPPRGSENIQYF	TGCGCCAGCAGCCATCCTCCCAGGGGTAGCGAAAACATTCAGTACTTC
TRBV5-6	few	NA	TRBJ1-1	CASSWGEAGTEAFF	TGTGCCAGCAGCTGGGGCGAGGCGGGCACTGAAGCTTTCTTT
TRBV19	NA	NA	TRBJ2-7	CASSVSAMVSYEQYF	TGTGCCAGTAGTGTAAGTGCGATGGTCTCCTACGAGCAGTACTTC
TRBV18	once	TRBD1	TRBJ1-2	CASSPRQGDGYTF	TGTGCCAGCTCACCGCGACAGGGTGATGGCTACACCTTC
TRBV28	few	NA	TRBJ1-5	CASSLPGQPQHF	TGTGCCAGCAGTCTCCCTGGGCAGCCCCAGCATTTT
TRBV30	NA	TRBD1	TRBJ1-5	CAWSETGRRNQPQHF	TGTGCCTGGAGCGAGACAGGGAGGCGCAATCAGCCCCAGCATTTT
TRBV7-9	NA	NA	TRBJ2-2	CASSLARRGPTNTGELFF	TGTGCCAGCAGCTTAGCGAGAAGGGGCCCCACGAACACCGGGGAGCTGTTTTTT
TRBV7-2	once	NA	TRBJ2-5	CASSLGGFDQETQYF	TGTGCCAGCAGCTTAGGAGGGTTCGACCAAGAGACCCAGTACTTC
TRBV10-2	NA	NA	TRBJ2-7	CASSESRIGNYEQYF	TGCGCCAGCAGTGAGTCGAGGATCGGGAACTACGAGCAGTACTTC
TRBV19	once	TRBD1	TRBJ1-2	CATLSWGQNYGYTF	TGTGCCACCCTTTCTTGGGGACAGAATTATGGCTACACCTTC
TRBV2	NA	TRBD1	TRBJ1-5	CASSGGQLNQPQHF	TGTGCCAGCAGTGGGGGACAGCTGAATCAGCCCCAGCATTTT
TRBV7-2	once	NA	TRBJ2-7	CASSTLGFGQYF	TGTGCCAGCAGCACTCTAGGCTTCGGGCAGTACTTC
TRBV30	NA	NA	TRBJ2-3	CAWSVLRRGRTDTQYF	TGTGCCTGGAGTGTACTACGGCGGGGGCGCACAGATACGCAGTATTTT
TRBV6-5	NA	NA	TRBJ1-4	CASRAGTEKLFF	TGTGCCAGCAGGGCCGGGACTGAAAAACTGTTTTTT
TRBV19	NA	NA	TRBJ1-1	CASSLTDLNTEAFF	TGTGCCAGTTCCCTCACAGATCTGAACACTGAAGCTTTCTTT
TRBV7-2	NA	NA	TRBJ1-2	CASSVPDYGYTF	TGTGCCAGCAGTGTGCCCGACTATGGCTACACCTTC
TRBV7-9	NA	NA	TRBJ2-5	CASSLEARGFETQYF	TGTGCCAGCAGCTTAGAGGCCAGGGGTTTTGAGACCCAGTACTTC
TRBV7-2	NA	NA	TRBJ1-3	CASSLASAGTSGNTIYF	TGTGCCAGCAGCTTAGCCTCGGCAGGGACCTCTGGAAACACCATATATTTT
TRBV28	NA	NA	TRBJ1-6	CASSSTVNSPLHF	TGTGCCAGCAGTTCGACAGTCAATTCACCCCTCCACTTT
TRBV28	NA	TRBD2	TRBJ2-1	CASRAGGTYNEQFF	TGTGCCAGCAGAGCGGGGGGGACGTACAATGAGCAGTTCTTC
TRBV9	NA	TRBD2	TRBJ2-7	CASSATGTNSYEQYF	TGTGCCAGCAGCGCGACCGGGACTAACTCCTACGAGCAGTACTTC
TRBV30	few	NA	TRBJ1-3	CALKGYSGNTIYF	TGTGCCTTGAAAGGGTATTCTGGAAACACCATATATTTT
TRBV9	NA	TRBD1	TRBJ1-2	CASSARAQGAEGYTF	TGTGCCAGCAGCGCCAGAGCCCAGGGGGCGGAAGGCTACACCTTC
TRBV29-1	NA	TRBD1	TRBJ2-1	CSVVGTGSSYNEQFF	TGCAGCGTCGTGGGGACAGGGAGCTCCTACAATGAGCAGTTCTTC
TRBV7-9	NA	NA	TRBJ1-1	CASSLFKEDGHAEAFF	TGTGCCAGCAGCTTATTTAAAGAGGACGGGCACGCTGAAGCTTTCTTT
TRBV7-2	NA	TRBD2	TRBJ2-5	CASSLALLAGGLEETQYF	TGTGCCAGCAGCTTAGCGCTCCTAGCGGGAGGGCTGGAAGAGACCCAGTACTTC
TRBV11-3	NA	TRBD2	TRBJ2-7	CASSLGPTSVEQYF	TGTGCCAGCAGCTTAGGGCCGACTAGCGTCGAGCAGTACTTC
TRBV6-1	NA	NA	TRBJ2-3	CASKTGRSTDTQYF	TGTGCCAGCAAGACAGGCCGAAGCACAGATACGCAGTATTTT
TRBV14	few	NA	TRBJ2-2	CASSQWGGQNTGELFF	TGTGCCAGCAGCCAATGGGGAGGACAGAACACCGGGGAGCTGTTTTTT